The entry below describes one TCR beta chain. Its antigen is still unknown. V shed 3 bases and J shed 7 bases, with 4 bases lying between them. In germline, CDR1 is MNHNS, CDR2 SASEGT. This CDR3 contains 11 residues. The sample originates from a study of T cell responses to AZD1222 COVID-19 vaccine. Study conclusions and caveats: Regions 160-218 and 743-854 held dominance among vaccine-associated CD4 TCRs, which spanned spike.

The data were produced by immunoSEQ multiplex PCR, yet TCRdb's version contains in-frame clones alone and is incomplete. In the table there are 65,000 to 75,000 clones, about three quarters of which are singletons. The chain is built from TRBV6-1 and TRBJ2-1, with D hard to call. Sequencing was performed on peripheral blood, taken 28 days after the second AZD1222 dose. This receptor was taken from an adult who received the AZD1222 COVID-19 vaccine. The CDR3 is CASSERNEQFF. The CDR3 DNA is TGTGCCAGCAGTGAGAGGAATGAGCAGTTCTTC.